Given below is one TCR beta chain in context. Profiled with immunoSEQ multiplex PCR; TCRdb holds only in-frame clones, not every one. The table shows roughly 40,000 clones, with 80% to 95% occurring only once. The data were taken from a study of T cell changes during pregnancy in multiple sclerosis. V was cut by 0 bases and J by 5 bases, with 5 bases left in between. The germline CDR1 and CDR2 sequences are LGHNA and YNFKEQ. The CDR3 spans 13 residues. The clonotype originates from a female donor with multiple sclerosis, enrolled in a pregnancy study. The chain couples TRBV4-2 to TRBJ2-1, with D hard to call. The sequenced sample was CD4+ T cells from peripheral blood mononuclear cells, obtained in the first trimester of pregnancy. CDR3 coding DNA: TGTGCCAGCAGCCAAGATTCGGACAATGAGCAGTTCTTC. It translates to CASSQDSDNEQFF.